Each of the 32 T cell receptor beta chains below was sequenced from the same sample in a study of molecular identifiers for immune sequencing clone quantification. TCRdb re-called the PCR reads through MiXCR, storing one row per CDR3 protein. The table shows approximately 670,000 distinct CDR3 sequences, with 20% occurring only once. The sample was naive CD8+ T cells from blood, with Jurkat cell RNA spiked in. This sample's subset: FACS-sorted CD8+CD4-CCR7+CD45RA+ naive T cells. All receptors derive from a human donor in good health. Some libraries in this study had Jurkat cell RNA spiked in.

Remarks on this clonotype: It is likely a read error, because the conserved phenylalanine at the end of the CDR3 is missing. The chain recombines TRBV6-6 with TRBJ1-5, with 9 bases aligning to TRBD1. J was trimmed by 4 bases and V by 0 bases; bases with no gene match: 4. This CDR3 contains 16 residues. Germline V gene lookup returns CDR1 MNHNY and CDR2 SVGAGI (reference sequence). The CDR3 sequence: CASSYSETGGNQPQHV. The CDR3 DNA is TGTGCCAGCAGTTACTCGGAGACAGGGGGGAATCAGCCCCAGCATGTT.

This clonotype was detected many times. The rearrangement joins TRBV19 to TRBJ2-7; D perhaps matches TRBD1 (6 bases). The CDR3 is made up of 15 amino acids. Germline lookup yields CDR1 LNHDA and CDR2 SQIVND (reference sequence). V shed 7 bases and J shed 2 bases, with 18 bases lying between them. The CDR3 loop is CASKESDRPTYEQYF. DNA for the CDR3: TGTGCCAGTAAGGAGTCTGACAGGCCTACCTACGAGCAGTACTTC.

This clonotype was counted ten times or more. The chain employs TRBV9 and TRBJ2-3; TRBD2 is a possible D gene (7 bases). The CDR3 extends over 15 amino acids. V was cut by 3 bases and J by 5 bases, with 16 bases left in between. Germline loops: CDR1 SGDLS, CDR2 YYNGEE. The CDR3 loop is CASSGTGWGGDTQYF. As DNA, the CDR3 is TGTGCCAGCAGCGGAACAGGGTGGGGGGGAGATACGCAGTATTTT. Full variable domain (remainder filled in from reference TRBV9 and TRBJ2-3): DSGVTQTPKHLITATGQRVTLRCSPRSGDLSVYWYQQSLDQGLQFLIQYYNGEERAKGNILERFSAQQFPDLHSELNLSSLELGDSALYFCASSGTGWGGDTQYFGPGTRLTVL.

This clonotype appeared many times. This chain joins TRBV28 and TRBJ2-7; D is unresolved. CDR3 length: 16 amino acids. Germline CDR1 and CDR2: MDHEN and SYDVKM. Trimming took 2 bases from V and 8 from J, leaving 22 bases between them. CDR3 bases: TGTGCCAGCAGTTTAAGAGAGGCGGATATCTACATCAAGCAGTACTTC. Protein: CASSLREADIYIKQYF.

This clonotype was counted between two and nine times. The CDR3 here is CASSSGSLEIERNYGYTF. Here the CDR3 DNA reads TGTGCCAGCAGCTCTGGATCCCTTGAGATCGAACGAAACTATGGCTACACCTTC. This sequence joins TRBV7-9 and TRBJ1-2; D unresolved. Germline V gene sequence: CDR1 SEHNR, CDR2 FQNEAQ (reference sequence). The CDR3 is 18 amino acids. Trimming took off 4 bases at V and 2 bases at J, with 23 bases between the two ends. Complete variable domain (other parts from reference TRBV7-9 and TRBJ1-2): DTGVSQNPRHKITKRGQNVTFRCDPISEHNRLYWYRQTLGQGPEFLTYFQNEAQLEKSRLLSDRFSAERPKGSFSTLEIQRTEQGDSAMYLCASSSGSLEIERNYGYTFGSGTRLTVV.

This clonotype was seen repeatedly, ten times or more. The rearrangement joins TRBV30 to TRBJ2-7; D not resolved. Germline V gene lookup returns CDR1 GTSNPN and CDR2 SVGIG (reference sequence). The CDR3 spans 13 residues. Trimming removed 3 bases at V and 3 bases at J, with 12 bases between. The CDR3 DNA sequence: TGTGCCTGGAGCCCCGGTACACTCTACGAGCAGTACTTC. Its translation: CAWSPGTLYEQYF.

The gene calls are TRBV5-1 and TRBJ1-2; TRBD1 aligns across 10 bases. CDR3 length: 17 residues. V lost 3 bases to trimming and J lost 6 bases; unmatched junction nucleotides: 14. CDR1 is SGHRS and CDR2 is YFSETQ in the germline V gene. CDR3 in DNA: TGCGCCAGCAGCTCGGAGCCACCGGGACAGGGGAAGGATGGCTACACCTTC. Its protein is CASSSEPPGQGKDGYTF.

This clonotype was recorded at least ten times. The J gene is TRBJ2-5, the V gene TRBV20-1; D remains ambiguous. Germline V gives CDR1 DFQATT, CDR2 SNEGSKA (reference sequence). The V end was cut by 7 bases, the J end by 1 base, with 13 bases between. The CDR3 runs 13 residues. This chain's CDR3 is CSGTLVSQETQYF. The CDR3 region has the DNA TGCAGTGGGACCTTAGTTTCCCAAGAGACCCAGTACTTC.

This clonotype has ten or more counts. This sequence joins TRBV2 and TRBJ1-4; 7 nucleotides agree with TRBD1. With V trimmed by 6 bases and J by 5 bases, 12 bases remained unmatched. Germline V lookup: CDR1 SNHLY, CDR2 FYNNEI. CDR3 size: 16 residues. As DNA, the CDR3 is TGTGCCAGCAGGCCCCTTATCGGGACAGAGAATGAAAAACTGTTTTTT. Its protein product is CASRPLIGTENEKLFF.

This clonotype appeared many times. The chain employs TRBV9 and TRBJ1-6; 7 nucleotides align to TRBD1. In germline, CDR1 is SGDLS, CDR2 YYNGEE. V was pared by 0 bases and J by 0 bases, with 3 bases of the junction left unmatched. This CDR3 is built from 17 residues. CDR3 protein: CASSVDGDSSYNSPLHF. DNA for the CDR3: TGTGCCAGCAGCGTAGACGGGGACAGCTCCTATAATTCACCCCTCCACTTT.

This clonotype was counted at least ten times. V gene TRBV27 combines with J gene TRBJ2-2; D is unresolved. CDR1 is MNHEY, CDR2 SMNVEV, per germline (reference sequence). There are 14 residues in the CDR3. V was shortened by 3 bases and J by 4 bases, with 9 bases between the two germline ends. This chain's CDR3 is CASSFIGSTGELFF. In DNA form, the CDR3 reads TGTGCCAGCAGTTTCATTGGGTCCACCGGGGAGCTGTTTTTT.

At least ten counts were recorded for this clonotype. The chain carries TRBV30 and TRBJ2-3; possible D gene TRBD2, 7 bases. CDR3 length: 16 residues. Germline V gene lookup returns CDR1 GTSNPN and CDR2 SVGIG (reference sequence). Trimming took off 0 bases at V and 3 bases at J, with 16 bases between the two ends. The CDR3 region has the DNA TGTGCCTGGAGTGTATTAGGGGGAGGGCCAACAGATACGCAGTATTTT. It specifies CAWSVLGGGPTDTQYF.

This clonotype was detected many times. This chain links TRBV20-1 with TRBJ1-5; 7 bases match TRBD1. V lost 3 bases and J lost 4; bases outside the gene matches: 9. Germline CDR1 DFQATT, CDR2 SNEGSKA (reference sequence). This CDR3 is built from 15 residues. The chain's CDR3 is CSARVLAGGNQPQHF. As DNA, the CDR3 is TGCAGTGCTAGGGTCCTGGCAGGGGGAAATCAGCCCCAGCATTTT.

J is TRBJ2-2 and V is TRBV12-3 or TRBV12-4, with D possibly TRBD1 on 5 matching bases. The V gene lost 11 bases and the J gene lost 5 bases, with 21 bases spanning the gap. The CDR3 runs to 15 residues. The CDR3 protein is CASHLPESGTGELFF. The CDR3, as DNA: TGTGCCTCCCACCTACCGGAGTCAGGGACCGGGGAGCTGTTTTTT.

This clonotype was picked up many times. V gene TRBV7-9 combines with J gene TRBJ1-3; D gene unclear. Germline V CDR1 and CDR2: SEHNR, FQNEAQ (reference sequence). V gave up 0 bases and J gave up 1 base, with 4 bases separating them. CDR3 length: 14 residues. The CDR3 region is CASSLATSGNTIYF. The CDR3 region has the DNA TGTGCCAGCAGCTTAGCCACTTCTGGAAACACCATATATTTT.

In its sample, this clonotype was seen a few times. The rearrangement links TRBV21-1 to TRBJ2-3; whether TRBD1, the table's D call, matches the DNA was not checked. TRBV21-1 is reported as a pseudogene. The CDR3 is 14 residues long. The CDR3 DNA reads TGTGCCAGCTCAATCCGGGCGGGCACAGATACGCAGTATTTT. Translation gives CASSIRAGTDTQYF.

The chain recombines TRBV4-3 with TRBJ2-7, with 7 positions matching TRBD1. Germline CDR1 LGHNA, CDR2 YSLEER. V was pared by 3 bases and J by 2 bases, with 19 bases of the junction left unmatched. CDR3 length: 19 residues. CDR3 residues: CASSHHLGDSSRPPYEQYF. The DNA of the CDR3 is TGCGCCAGCAGCCATCACCTCGGGGACAGCTCCAGACCTCCCTACGAGCAGTACTTC.

This clonotype has more than one count but fewer than ten. The chain employs TRBV10-2 and TRBJ2-7; 9 bases fit TRBD2. After removal of 0 bases from V and 5 bases from J, the junction contained 5 bases not matched to a gene. This CDR3 has 15 amino acids. Germline-derived CDR1 and CDR2 are WSHSY and SAAADI. The CDR3 is CASSESGSGGHEQYF. For the CDR3, the DNA is TGCGCCAGCAGTGAGTCAGGTAGCGGGGGCCACGAGCAGTACTTC.

In the case of this clonotype: The final CDR3 position lacks the conserved phenylalanine or tryptophan, pointing to a likely read error. V and J are TRBV27 and TRBJ2-7; no clear D. Trimming removed 1 base from V and 4 bases from J, with 2 bases in between. Looked up from germline, CDR1 is MNHEY and CDR2 is SMNVEV (reference sequence). The CDR3 spans 11 residues. The CDR3 loop is CASSLLYEQYL. The CDR3 DNA follows: TGTGCCAGCAGTTTATTGTACGAGCAGTACCTC.

This clonotype was counted a few times. This chain links TRBV12-3 or TRBV12-4 with TRBJ2-1, with D tentatively TRBD2 (6 bases). Trimming left V 7 bases short and J 7 bases short, with 17 bases between. The CDR3 has 14 amino acids. The CDR3 coding sequence is TGTGCCAGCACCCTGACGGGGGTTGGGAATGAGCAGTTCTTC. Encoded protein: CASTLTGVGNEQFF.

The chain has TRBV12-5 and TRBJ2-1; D gene ambiguous. V was cut by 7 bases and J by 0 bases, with 10 bases left in between. Germline V gene sequence: CDR1 LGHNT, CDR2 FRNRAP. The length of the CDR3 is 14 residues. CDR3 coding DNA: TGTGCTAGTGCGGGCAGTAACTCCTACAATGAGCAGTTCTTC. Amino acid sequence: CASAGSNSYNEQFF.

This clonotype occurred a few times. The gene calls are TRBV7-2 and TRBJ2-7, with TRBD2 identical over 7 bases. Per the germline V gene, CDR1 is SGHTA and CDR2 is FQGNSA. This CDR3 contains 16 residues. After removal of 1 base from V and 0 bases from J, the junction contained 6 bases not matched to a gene. CDR3 in amino acids: CASSLGGLQLSYEQYF. DNA for the CDR3: TGTGCCAGCAGCTTAGGGGGACTACAACTCTCCTACGAGCAGTACTTC.

The V and J genes are TRBV6-5 and TRBJ1-3, with D possibly matching TRBD1 (6 bases). CDR1 MNHEY and CDR2 SVGAGI come from the germline V gene. Trimming took off 2 bases at V and 1 base at J, with 18 bases between the two ends. The CDR3 contains 18 residues. The CDR3 is CASSYRPPGHQSGNTIYF. CDR3 nucleotide sequence: TGTGCCAGCAGTTACCGGCCGCCGGGACACCAATCTGGAAACACCATATATTTT.

The table lists this clonotype with many counts. The rearrangement uses TRBV4-2 and TRBJ2-2; 10 bases line up with TRBD1. V shed 5 bases, J shed 5 bases, and the junction held 17 bases outside the gene matches. This CDR3 has 19 residues. In germline, CDR1 is LGHNA, CDR2 YNFKEQ. CDR3 nucleotides: TGTGCCAGCAGCAGCGGGACAGGGGAACACCAATTGGGGACCGGGGAGCTGTTTTTT. Translated: CASSSGTGEHQLGTGELFF.

The sample holds many counts of this clonotype. The chain has TRBV2 and TRBJ2-5; possibly TRBD1 for D (5 bases). The CDR3 runs to 13 residues. Germline V gives CDR1 SNHLY, CDR2 FYNNEI. Between the trimmed V and J ends, which lost 7 bases and 2 bases, there was a span of 11 bases. For the CDR3, the DNA is TGTGCCAGCACCCTGACAGAGCAAGAGACCCAGTACTTC. This translates into CASTLTEQETQYF.

This clonotype was detected many times. The V call is TRBV20-1, the J call TRBJ2-7; 13 bases are a match to TRBD2. V was pared by 0 bases and J by 6 bases, with 8 bases of the junction left unmatched. CDR1 is DFQATT and CDR2 is SNEGSKA in the germline V gene (reference sequence). This CDR3 contains 16 residues. The CDR3 region is CSARDLTSGRASEQYF. The DNA of the CDR3 is TGCAGTGCTAGAGATTTAACTAGCGGGAGGGCCTCCGAGCAGTACTTC.

Ten or more counts support this clonotype. This chain connects TRBV28 to TRBJ2-3; D unresolved. Per the germline V gene, CDR1 is MDHEN and CDR2 is SYDVKM. This CDR3 comprises 13 residues. V was pared by 0 bases and J by 6 bases, with 7 bases between. CDR3: CASSLWTGDTQYF. The CDR3 DNA reads TGTGCCAGCAGTTTATGGACCGGTGATACGCAGTATTTT.

This clonotype appeared many times. The chain joins TRBV29-1 to TRBJ2-6, with D possibly TRBD1 on 5 matching bases. CDR1 is SQVTM, CDR2 ANQGSEA, per germline. Trimming shortened V by 6 bases and J by 0 bases, and 15 bases separated the two germline ends. CDR3 length: 16 residues. Here the CDR3 DNA reads TGCAGCGTCGCTCGTGACAGAACCTCTGGGGCCAACGTCCTGACTTTC. Its translation is CSVARDRTSGANVLTF.

This clonotype was observed many times. V usage is TRBV29-1 and J usage is TRBJ2-1; possible D gene TRBD1, 6 bases. The germline gives CDR1 SQVTM, CDR2 ANQGSEA. CDR3 length: 12 amino acids. With 5 bases removed from V and 10 bases from J, the gap between germline ends came to 15 bases. The CDR3 loop reads CSVFSVRGEQFF. CDR3 DNA: TGCAGCGTTTTTTCCGTAAGGGGGGAGCAGTTCTTC.

This clonotype was seen a handful of times. The chain recombines TRBV4-3 with TRBJ1-1, with no clear D. Trimming shortened V by 1 base and J by 0 bases, and 21 bases separated the two germline ends. This CDR3 is built from 19 residues. CDR1 and CDR2 (germline): LGHNA, YSLEER. The CDR3 region is CASSQAVTRESFMNTEAFF. For the CDR3, the DNA is TGCGCCAGCAGCCAAGCAGTAACCCGTGAGTCCTTTATGAACACTGAAGCTTTCTTT.

This clonotype was picked up many times. The genes are TRBV4-3 and TRBJ2-1, with TRBD1 matching over 8 bases. The junction had 3 bases not matched to a gene; V was cut back by 1 base and J by 4 bases. Germline V CDR1 and CDR2: LGHNA, YSLEER. The CDR3 totals 15 residues. The CDR3 coding sequence is TGCGCCAGCAGCCAAGCGGACAGGGAATACAATGAGCAGTTCTTC. It yields the protein CASSQADREYNEQFF.

Comments on this clonotype: The junction and the germline gene differ at one end; a read error may be behind it. The chain is built from TRBV27 and TRBJ1-5, with D possibly being TRBD1 (5 bases). CDR3 length equals 15 residues. From germline, CDR1 is MNHEY and CDR2 SMNVEV (reference sequence). The CDR3 sequence is CASSPDSYSSQPQHF. CDR3 DNA: TGTGCCAGCAGTCCAGACAGTTATAGCAGTCAGCCCCAGCATTTT.